A single sample gave rise to the 18 T cell receptor beta chains below, sequenced in a study of cytomegalovirus exposure and HLA in healthy donors. PCR primers comprised 60 Vbeta and 13 Jbeta primers. The method was immunoSEQ multiplex PCR; TCRdb's version includes in-frame clones alone and lacks a portion of them. The table includes 95,000 to 110,000 clones, roughly 9.1% detected once. The sequenced material came from PBMCs. These receptors all stem from a man between 35 and 55 years old in good health and CMV-seropositive.

This rearrangement joins TRBV19 to TRBJ1-2, with TRBD1 matching 9 bases. V gave up 1 base and J gave up 5 bases; unmatched junction bases: 5. CDR1 and CDR2 (germline): LNHDA, SQIVND (reference sequence). CDR3 length: 15 residues. The CDR3 is CASSIGPGQGYGYTF. In nucleotides, the CDR3 is TGTGCCAGTAGTATAGGACCGGGACAGGGATATGGCTACACCTTC.

This chain links TRBV7-2 with TRBJ1-2, with TRBD1 as a possible D gene (5 bases). The germline V gene has CDR1 SGHTA and CDR2 FQGNSA. Trimming pared 1 base from V and 4 bases from J, leaving 19 bases between. The CDR3 loop spans 17 amino acids. The CDR3 sequence: CASSLGGVVGHLYGYTF. The DNA of the CDR3 is TGTGCCAGCAGCTTAGGTGGTGTGGTGGGGCACCTCTATGGCTACACCTTC.

This clone came up a few times. This specimen includes other DNA sequences encoding the same CDR3. V and J are TRBV29-1 and TRBJ1-1, with 10 nucleotides matching TRBD1. J gave up 4 bases and V 6 bases, and 14 bases lay outside the gene matches. The CDR3 length is 16 residues. Germline CDR1 and CDR2: SQVTM and ANQGSEA. The CDR3 coding sequence is TGCAGCGTCAAAACTGGGACAGGGGTAGGGGGCACTGAAGCTTTCTTT. It translates to CSVKTGTGVGGTEAFF.

V usage is TRBV5-8 and J usage is TRBJ2-1, with TRBD2 identical over 7 bases. CDR3 length: 14 residues. V gave up 9 bases and J gave up 6 bases; unmatched junction bases: 12. The germline V gene encodes CDR1 SGHTS and CDR2 YDEGEE. CDR3 residues: CATVGGGPINEQFF. CDR3 nucleotides: TGTGCCACTGTTGGGGGAGGGCCGATCAATGAGCAGTTCTTC.

This sequence joins TRBV7-2 and TRBJ1-2; 7 nucleotides match TRBD1. Germline assignment: CDR1 SGHTA and CDR2 FQGNSA. After removal of 5 bases from V and 4 bases from J, the junction contained 4 bases not matched to a gene. There are 13 residues in the CDR3. The CDR3 spells CASSAGQSYGYTF. In DNA, the CDR3 is TGTGCCAGCAGCGCGGGACAGTCCTATGGCTACACCTTC. Together with reference TRBV7-2 and TRBJ1-2, the CDR3 gives the full variable domain: GAGVSQSPSNKVTEKGKDVELRCDPISGHTALYWYRQSLGQGLEFLIYFQGNSAPDKSGLPSDRFSAERTGGSVSTLTIQRTQQEDSAVYLCASSAGQSYGYTFGSGTRLTVV.

Only a few counts were recorded for this clone. V gene TRBV6-5 combines with J gene TRBJ2-7; D unclear. Germline values: CDR1 MNHEY, CDR2 SVGAGI. The V end was cut by 5 bases, the J end by 4 bases, with 9 bases between. The CDR3 loop spans 12 amino acids. This CDR3 is CASSENGYEQYF. CDR3 nucleotides: TGTGCCAGCAGTGAAAACGGGTACGAGCAGTACTTC.

This clone was picked up a small number of times. The chain joins TRBV25-1 to TRBJ2-3; D not resolved. The CDR3 consists of 15 residues. The germline V gene encodes CDR1 MGHDK and CDR2 SYGVNS. V was pared by 2 bases and J by 2 bases, with 11 bases between. CDR3 sequence: CASSEAILYTDTQYF. For the CDR3, the DNA is TGTGCCAGCAGTGAAGCGATTCTGTACACAGATACGCAGTATTTT.

This clone was picked up one time. The chain uses TRBV28 and TRBJ2-3; 8 bases are shared with TRBD2. The CDR3 sequence is 14 residues long. Germline assignment: CDR1 MDHEN and CDR2 SYDVKM. Trimming cost V 7 bases and J 9 bases; bases outside gene matches: 12. CDR3 residues: CASTYRGGKVTQYF. Written as DNA, the CDR3 is TGTGCCAGCACCTACCGGGGGGGGAAGGTCACGCAGTATTTT. The whole variable domain, filled in from reference TRBV28 and TRBJ2-3, reads DVKVTQSSRYLVKRTGEKVFLECVQDMDHENMFWYRQDPGLGLRLIYFSYDVKMKEKGDIPEGYSVSREKKERFSLILESASTNQTSMYLCASTYRGGKVTQYFGPGTRLTVL.

The chain carries TRBV7-9 and TRBJ1-5; 10 nucleotides match TRBD1. The CDR3 spans 14 residues. Germline V gene data show CDR1 as SEHNR and CDR2 as FQNEAQ (reference sequence). After removal of 5 bases from V and 4 bases from J, the junction contained 2 bases not matched to a gene. CDR3 bases: TGTGCCAGCAGCCAGGACAGGGGGAATCAGCCCCAGCATTTT. It codes for CASSQDRGNQPQHF.

V is TRBV4-3 and J is TRBJ1-3; possibly TRBD1 for D (5 bases). Per germline, CDR1 LGHNA and CDR2 YSLEER. This CDR3 comprises 15 residues. The V gene lost 0 bases and the J gene lost 3 bases, with 9 bases spanning the gap. For the CDR3, the DNA is TGCGCCAGCAGCCAAGAGCAGGGCTTTGGAAACACCATATATTTT. Translating it yields CASSQEQGFGNTIYF.

The chain links TRBV4-1 to TRBJ2-7; TRBD1 matches at 8 bases. The CDR3 has 14 amino acids. V shed 5 bases and J 4 bases; nucleotides not matched to a gene: 7. Germline V gene lookup returns CDR1 MGHRA and CDR2 YSYEKL. CDR3 in DNA: TGCGCCAGCAGCTCTGGGACAGGTGGGTACGAGCAGTACTTC. Protein product: CASSSGTGGYEQYF.

The sample holds a few counts of this clone. The chain has TRBV6-5 and TRBJ1-5; D unresolved. Germline CDR1 reads MNHEY; CDR2 reads SVGAGI. With 4 bases removed from V and 5 bases from J, the gap between germline ends came to 15 bases. This CDR3 spans 15 amino acids. As DNA, the CDR3 is TGTGCCAGCAGTTCCTCGTGGAGGTTTGATCAGCCCCAGCATTTT. Amino acids: CASSSSWRFDQPQHF.

The sample holds a few counts of this clone. The J gene is TRBJ2-5, the V gene TRBV5-1; D is unresolved. CDR1 SGHRS and CDR2 YFSETQ come from the germline V gene. The V gene lost 2 bases and the J gene lost 2 bases, with 7 bases spanning the gap. This CDR3 comprises 13 residues. CDR3 DNA sequence: TGCGCCAGCAGCTTTAACCAGCAAGAGACCCAGTACTTC. Protein product: CASSFNQQETQYF. Full variable domain (rest looked up from reference TRBV5-1 and TRBJ2-5): KAGVTQTPRYLIKTRGQQVTLSCSPISGHRSVSWYQQTPGQGLQFLFEYFSETQRNKGNFPGRFSGRQFSNSRSEMNVSTLELGDSALYLCASSFNQQETQYFGPGTRLLVL.

This clone was recorded a few times. The chain is built from TRBV4-2 and TRBJ2-2, with D unresolved. Per germline, CDR1 LGHNA and CDR2 YNFKEQ. Trimming took off 1 base at V and 6 bases at J, with 9 bases between the two ends. The CDR3 is 14 amino acids. The CDR3 loop reads CASSQVGAPGELFF. The CDR3 DNA reads TGTGCCAGCAGCCAAGTCGGAGCCCCCGGGGAGCTGTTTTTT.

The gene calls are TRBV29-1 and TRBJ2-6; D is perhaps TRBD1 (5 bases). The CDR3 totals 17 residues. Trimming took off 8 bases at V and 2 bases at J, with 22 bases between the two ends. CDR1 SQVTM and CDR2 ANQGSEA come from the germline V gene. CDR3 protein: CSWVSRAASPGANVLTF. CDR3 bases: TGCAGCTGGGTGTCCAGGGCAGCCTCCCCTGGGGCCAACGTCCTGACTTTC.

CDR3: CASSQGQDSNQPQHF. CDR3 in DNA: TGCGCCAGCAGCCAAGGACAGGATAGCAATCAGCCCCAGCATTTT. The chain is built from TRBV4-1 and TRBJ1-5, with D maybe TRBD1 (6 bases). Germline-derived CDR1 and CDR2 are MGHRA and YSYEKL. This CDR3 is built from 15 residues. V dropped 1 base and J dropped 0 bases, with 7 bases sitting between them.

The V gene is TRBV19, the J gene TRBJ1-4; D is unresolved. The ends were cut back, 8 bases at V and 9 bases at J, with 16 bases in the middle. There are 13 residues in the CDR3. The V gene's germline CDR1 is LNHDA and CDR2 SQIVND (reference sequence). CDR3 bases: TGTGCCAGTGGGGTGACGGGAGAGAAAAAACTGTTTTTT. Residues: CASGVTGEKKLFF.

This clone was counted a few times. The chain recombines TRBV4-2 with TRBJ2-1; 10 bases are a match to TRBD2. The junction had 15 bases not matched to a gene; V was cut back by 1 base and J by 9 bases. The CDR3 length is 18 residues. Germline lookup yields CDR1 LGHNA and CDR2 YNFKEQ. The CDR3 DNA reads TGTGCCAGCAGCCAAGCCCCCCTAGCGGGAGCCCCCGGGGGTGAGCAGTTCTTC. Translation gives CASSQAPLAGAPGGEQFF.